The present TCR beta chain was sequenced within a study of CD8 T cells in ankylosing spondylitis. General study results and limits: Clones tied to disease were said to be significantly enriched in matched ankylosing spondylitis synovial fluid. Seemingly distinctive of ankylosing spondylitis blood was a TCR beta motif formed by eight highly homologous variants.

A single record per CDR3 protein comes from TCRdb applying MiXCR to the 5' RACE reads. The sample holds about 150,000 distinct CDR3 sequences, around a third seen once. On this clonotype itself: Its antigen is currently unknown.

The sequencing sample was made of synovial fluid, either unsorted or a sorted T cell fraction (not recorded which). This clonotype originated in a male donor with ankylosing spondylitis.

The CDR3 protein is CASSLGGAGNTEAFF. The CDR3 DNA is TGTGCCAGCAGCTTAGGGGGGGCTGGGAACACTGAAGCTTTCTTT. The chain links TRBV7-2 to TRBJ1-1; a possible D gene is TRBD1 (6 bases). CDR3 length equals 15 residues. The V gene lost 1 base and the J gene lost 1 base, with 10 bases spanning the gap. Germline V lookup: CDR1 SGHTA, CDR2 FQGNSA.